Listed here is a single TCR beta chain. Assay: immunoSEQ multiplex PCR; the TCRdb copy retains only in-frame clones and omits some. The data contain 250,000 to 350,000 clones, 88% of them singletons. The sample belongs to a study of blood T cell repertoires in COVID-19. Looked up from germline, CDR1 is KGHDR and CDR2 is SFDVKD. This CDR3 is built from 16 residues. V was clipped by 4 bases and J by 4 bases; unmatched bases: 7. Sequencing was performed on PBMCs or T cells enriched from blood (not recorded which). The gene calls are TRBV24-1 and TRBJ2-2, with 8 bases fitting TRBD1. The TCR was taken from a woman aged 45-65 years who had recovered from COVID-19. The CDR3 sequence: CATSDLDRVGTGELFF. The CDR3 DNA sequence: TGTGCCACCAGTGACTTGGACAGGGTGGGCACCGGGGAGCTGTTTTTT.